This record covers a single TCR beta chain. No antigen is known for it. The germline gives CDR1 SGHNT, CDR2 YYREEE (reference sequence). There are 13 residues in the CDR3. V gave up 6 bases and J gave up 5 bases, with 14 bases separating them. Generated by immunoSEQ multiplex PCR, the TCRdb table keeps only in-frame clones and is missing some. Among roughly 250,000 clones, about 90% were seen once, and the ten largest hold less than 1.5%. The data stem from a study of cytomegalovirus exposure and HLA in healthy donors. The wider study: The 120 validation repertoires used the same platform as the roughly 700 first-cohort repertoires (as reported by a later analysis). Points from the study as a whole: Rare TCR sequences dominated, though some public TCRs recurred in many donors.

What was sequenced was PBMCs. The chain employs TRBV5-4 and TRBJ1-2; D is possibly TRBD1 (5 bases). The receptor was derived from a woman between 25 and 40 years old in good health and CMV-seropositive. The CDR3 DNA is TGTGCCAGCACCACAACCGGGGGTTATGGCTACACCTTC. This encodes CASTTTGGYGYTF.